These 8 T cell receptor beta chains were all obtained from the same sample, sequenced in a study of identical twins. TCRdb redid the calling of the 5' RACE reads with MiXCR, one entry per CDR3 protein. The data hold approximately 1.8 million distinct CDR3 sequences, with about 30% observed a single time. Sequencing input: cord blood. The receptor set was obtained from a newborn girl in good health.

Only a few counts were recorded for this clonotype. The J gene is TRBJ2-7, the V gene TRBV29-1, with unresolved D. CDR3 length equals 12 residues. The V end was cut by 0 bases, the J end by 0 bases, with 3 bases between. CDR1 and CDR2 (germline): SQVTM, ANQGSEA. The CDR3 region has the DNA TGCAGCGTTGAAGAAGTCTCCTACGAGCAGTACTTC. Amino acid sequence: CSVEEVSYEQYF.

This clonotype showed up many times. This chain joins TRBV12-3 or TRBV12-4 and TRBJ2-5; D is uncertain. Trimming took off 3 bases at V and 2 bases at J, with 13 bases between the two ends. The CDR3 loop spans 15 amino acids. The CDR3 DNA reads TGTGCCAGCAGTTTTGTCTCCCCGAGGCAAGAGACCCAGTACTTC. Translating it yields CASSFVSPRQETQYF.

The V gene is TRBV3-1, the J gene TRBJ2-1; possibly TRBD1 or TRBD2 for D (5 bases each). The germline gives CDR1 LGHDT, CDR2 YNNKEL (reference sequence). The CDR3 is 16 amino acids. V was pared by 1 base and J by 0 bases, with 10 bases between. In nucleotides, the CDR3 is TGTGCCAGCAGCCAAGGGGTGGGGGTCTCCTACAATGAGCAGTTCTTC. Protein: CASSQGVGVSYNEQFF.

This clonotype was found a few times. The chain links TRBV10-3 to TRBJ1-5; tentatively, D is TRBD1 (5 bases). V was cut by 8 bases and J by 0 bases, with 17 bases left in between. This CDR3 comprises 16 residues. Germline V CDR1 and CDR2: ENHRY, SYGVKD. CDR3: CAISRGQPNSNQPQHF. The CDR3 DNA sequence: TGTGCCATCTCGAGGGGTCAGCCCAATAGCAATCAGCCCCAGCATTTT.

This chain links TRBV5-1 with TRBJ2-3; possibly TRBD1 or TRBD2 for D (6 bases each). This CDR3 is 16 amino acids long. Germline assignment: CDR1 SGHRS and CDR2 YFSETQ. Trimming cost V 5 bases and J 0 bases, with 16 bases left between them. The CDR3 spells CASRRGEPTSTDTQYF. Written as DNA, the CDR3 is TGCGCCAGCAGGAGGGGGGAGCCCACTAGCACAGATACGCAGTATTTT.

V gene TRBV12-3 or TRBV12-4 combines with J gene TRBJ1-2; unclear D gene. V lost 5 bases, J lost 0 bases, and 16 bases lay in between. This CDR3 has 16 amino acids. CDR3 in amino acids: CASSPGLGRANYGYTF. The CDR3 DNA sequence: TGTGCCAGCAGTCCAGGACTGGGGAGAGCTAACTATGGCTACACCTTC.

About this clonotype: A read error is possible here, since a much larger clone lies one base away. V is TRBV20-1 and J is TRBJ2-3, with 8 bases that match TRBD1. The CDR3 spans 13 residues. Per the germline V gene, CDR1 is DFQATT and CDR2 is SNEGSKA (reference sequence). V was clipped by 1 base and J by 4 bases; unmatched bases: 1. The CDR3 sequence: CSARGQGSDTQYF. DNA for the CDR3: TGCAGTGCTAGAGGACAGGGGTCAGATACGCAGTATTTT.

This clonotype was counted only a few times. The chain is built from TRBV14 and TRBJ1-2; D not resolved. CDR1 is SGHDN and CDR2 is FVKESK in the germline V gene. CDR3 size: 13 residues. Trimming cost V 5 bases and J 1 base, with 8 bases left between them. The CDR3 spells CASSIGRNYGYTF. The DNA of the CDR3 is TGTGCCAGCAGCATAGGCCGTAACTATGGCTACACCTTC.